The clone carrying this T cell receptor beta chain has a handful of counts. Its antigen is unknown. The sample comes from a study of T cells after yellow fever vaccination. Turning to the study itself: SMART-Seq v4 Ultra Low Input handled preparation of low-cell-number fractions. Study outcomes and limitations: Post-booster repertoires again held most primary-vaccination clones (about 95% CD4, roughly 88% CD8). Weaker in magnitude, the secondary response showed a faster peak on day 5 versus 15.

As TCR cDNA was made by 5'RACE template switching, a universal primer site and UMIs were added. Using its own MiXCR run on the 5' RACE reads, TCRdb lists one record per CDR3 protein. The repertoire has about 360,000 distinct CDR3 sequences, 6.2% of them found once; the top ten carry about 15%. The source was PBMCs, collected 5 days after the yellow fever booster vaccination. The receptor's source is a man aged 25-40 years who received the YFV17D yellow fever vaccine.

The CDR3 here is CASSLDGQSSYEQYF. The CDR3 DNA sequence: TGCGCCAGCAGCCTCGACGGGCAGAGCTCCTACGAGCAGTACTTC. This chain uses TRBV5-1 with TRBJ2-7; D gene unclear. CDR1 is SGHRS, CDR2 YFSETQ, per germline. The CDR3 sequence is 15 residues long. Trimming stripped 4 bases from V and 0 bases from J, with 14 bases between.